This T cell receptor beta chain was captured by sequencing in a study of T cell responses to AZD1222 COVID-19 vaccine. Study observations and caveats: There were mostly white British donors and more females than males, and clonal diversity was possibly underestimated. AZD1222 recipients seropositive at baseline numbered only six or seven. Reports say nearly half of spike-specific TCRs go after unmutated variant regions.

A note on this clone: Its matching antigen is unknown.

TCRdb keeps only in-frame clones here, not all; method: immunoSEQ multiplex PCR. The table lists some 130,000 clones, about nine tenths of them singletons. Germline V gene lookup returns CDR1 SGHVS and CDR2 FQNEAQ. This CDR3 is built from 12 residues. V was clipped by 1 base and J by 9 bases, with 9 bases between them. The V call is TRBV7-8, the J call TRBJ1-1; no reliable D call. The clonotype originates from an adult who received the AZD1222 COVID-19 vaccine. Source: peripheral blood, taken 28 days after the second AZD1222 dose. CDR3 in DNA: TGTGCCAGCAGCTTAGTTAGGTTCCAAGCTTTCTTT. Protein sequence: CASSLVRFQAFF.